One sample yielded the 27 T cell receptor beta chains listed below, sequenced in a study of blood T cell repertoires in COVID-19. Data came from immunoSEQ multiplex PCR; TCRdb stores just in-frame clones and leaves some out. The data contain about 250,000 clones, nearly 90% of them singletons. Material for sequencing was peripheral blood. These receptors were taken from a woman aged 55-69 years with COVID-19, enrolled during active disease.

The chain carries TRBV5-1 and TRBJ2-3; 13 positions agree with TRBD2. The CDR3 sequence is 17 residues long. Trimming at V came to 3 bases and at J to 0 bases, leaving 4 bases not matched to a gene. Germline-derived CDR1 and CDR2 are SGHRS and YFSETQ. This CDR3 is CASSSRTSGGSTDTQYF. CDR3 nucleotide sequence: TGCGCCAGCAGCTCGAGGACTAGCGGGGGAAGCACAGATACGCAGTATTTT.

The rearrangement links TRBV19 to TRBJ2-6, with 8 nucleotides matching TRBD1. Germline assignment: CDR1 LNHDA and CDR2 SQIVND (reference sequence). V was clipped by 9 bases and J by 0 bases; unmatched bases: 4. The CDR3 covers 15 residues. This CDR3 is CASMDRASGANVLTF. The DNA for the CDR3 is TGTGCCAGCATGGACAGGGCCTCTGGGGCCAACGTCCTGACTTTC.

The chain couples TRBV5-6 to TRBJ1-4; D unclear. The CDR3 is 14 amino acids. Trimming removed 5 bases from V and 2 bases from J, with 10 bases in between. CDR1 SGHDT and CDR2 YYEEEE come from the germline V gene. The CDR3 nucleotides read TGTGCCAGCAGTTTCTGGAGGACTAATGAAAAACTGTTTTTT. Residues: CASSFWRTNEKLFF.

This chain uses TRBV6-1 with TRBJ2-7, with TRBD2 identical over 8 bases. Germline lookup yields CDR1 MNHNS and CDR2 SASEGT. With V trimmed by 0 bases and J by 10 bases, 2 bases remained unmatched. The length of the CDR3 is 12 residues. The CDR3 DNA is TGTGCCAGCAGTGAAGCGCGGGGGGAACAGTACTTC. As protein: CASSEARGEQYF.

This rearrangement joins TRBV6-5 to TRBJ2-2, with a possible D match to TRBD1 (5 bases). Germline V CDR1 and CDR2: MNHEY, SVGAGI. Trimming stripped 6 bases from V and 4 bases from J, with 12 bases between. The CDR3 contains 14 residues. CDR3 sequence reads: CASRRNRPTGELFF. Here the CDR3 DNA reads TGTGCCAGCAGGCGTAACAGGCCCACCGGGGAGCTGTTTTTT.

The CDR3 here is CASSIGRESSYGYTF. Here the CDR3 DNA reads TGTGCCAGTAGTATCGGACGGGAGTCAAGTTATGGCTACACCTTC. The genes are TRBV19 and TRBJ1-2; D uncertain. The V gene lost 3 bases and the J gene lost 5 bases, with 16 bases spanning the gap. The CDR3 covers 15 residues. The germline V gene encodes CDR1 LNHDA and CDR2 SQIVND (reference sequence).

The V gene is TRBV7-9, the J gene TRBJ1-2; a possible D gene is TRBD1 (5 bases). The CDR3 is 15 amino acids. Germline V gene lookup returns CDR1 SEHNR and CDR2 FQNEAQ (reference sequence). The V end lost 3 bases, the J end lost 0 bases, and 11 bases lay between the germline ends. In nucleotides, the CDR3 is TGTGCCAGCAGCTTTGGGACTACTACTAACTATGGCTACACCTTC. It is translated as CASSFGTTTNYGYTF.

CDR3 sequence reads: CASSVAVRTSGNTIYF. The CDR3 DNA follows: TGTGCCAGCAGCGTAGCCGTCCGGACTTCTGGAAACACCATATATTTT. The chain recombines TRBV9 with TRBJ1-3, with D unclear. The CDR3 runs to 16 residues. Trimming pared 0 bases from V and 1 base from J, leaving 11 bases between. Germline V CDR1 and CDR2: SGDLS, YYNGEE.

The rearrangement joins TRBV5-6 to TRBJ2-7; 12 nucleotides agree with TRBD2. Germline trimming cut 4 bases from V and 4 bases from J; bases unmatched to any gene: 6. Per germline, CDR1 SGHDT and CDR2 YYEEEE. The CDR3 runs 15 residues. CDR3 region: CASSRRTSGAYEQYF. In nucleotides, the CDR3 is TGTGCCAGCAGCCGTAGGACTAGCGGGGCTTACGAGCAGTACTTC.

The V call is TRBV15, the J call TRBJ2-5, with D unclear. V was clipped by 0 bases and J by 1 base, with 6 bases between them. The CDR3 is 14 residues long. Germline lookup yields CDR1 LNHNV and CDR2 YYDKDF (reference sequence). The CDR3 DNA reads as TGTGCCACCAGCAGAGACCTGGCCCAAGAGACCCAGTACTTC. Its translation: CATSRDLAQETQYF.

The rearrangement joins TRBV11-2 to TRBJ1-1; D unclear. Trimming took off 5 bases at V and 1 base at J, with 14 bases between the two ends. CDR3 length: 15 amino acids. The germline V gene has CDR1 SGHAT and CDR2 FQNNGV. The CDR3: CASSLSQVPNTEAFF. For the CDR3, the DNA is TGTGCCAGCAGCCTCTCCCAGGTCCCGAACACTGAAGCTTTCTTT.

The chain joins TRBV19 to TRBJ1-4; no clear D gene. CDR3 length equals 14 residues. Germline CDR1 is LNHDA and CDR2 is SQIVND (reference sequence). The ends were cut back, 2 bases at V and 8 bases at J, with 12 bases in the middle. The CDR3 reads CASSIRQEEEKLFF. DNA for the CDR3: TGTGCCAGTAGTATAAGGCAGGAGGAGGAAAAACTGTTTTTT.

V gene TRBV7-2 combines with J gene TRBJ2-7, with 10 bases lining up with TRBD2. The CDR3 is made up of 14 amino acids. Trimming at V came to 5 bases and at J to 5 bases, leaving 6 bases not matched to a gene. Germline V gene lookup returns CDR1 SGHTA and CDR2 FQGNSA. The CDR3: CASSTSGGAHEQYF. Here the CDR3 DNA reads TGTGCCAGCAGCACAAGCGGGGGGGCCCACGAGCAGTACTTC. Looking up the rest from reference TRBV7-2 and TRBJ2-7 gives the full variable domain: GAGVSQSPSNKVTEKGKDVELRCDPISGHTALYWYRQSLGQGLEFLIYFQGNSAPDKSGLPSDRFSAERTGGSVSTLTIQRTQQEDSAVYLCASSTSGGAHEQYFGPGTRLTVT.

The chain combines TRBV20-1 with TRBJ2-1, with D unresolved. V gave up 3 bases and J gave up 1 base, with 13 bases separating them. The CDR3 spans 15 residues. Germline lookup yields CDR1 DFQATT and CDR2 SNEGSKA (reference sequence). The CDR3 protein is CSASTRVRSYNEQFF. Written as DNA, the CDR3 is TGCAGTGCTAGTACCCGGGTTCGATCCTACAATGAGCAGTTCTTC.

V usage is TRBV3-1 (or the pseudogene TRBV3-2) and J usage is TRBJ2-2; possibly TRBD1 for D (5 bases). Germline V gene sequence: CDR1 LGHDT, CDR2 YNNKEL (reference sequence). V dropped 7 bases and J dropped 5 bases, with 17 bases sitting between them. This CDR3 is 15 amino acids long. CDR3: CASTRTDGATGELFF. The CDR3 DNA sequence: TGTGCCAGCACCCGGACGGATGGGGCGACCGGGGAGCTGTTTTTT.

This chain joins TRBV6-5 and TRBJ1-5; D possibly corresponds to TRBD1 (6 bases). V lost 6 bases and J 0 bases, leaving 12 bases between the germline ends. Germline-derived CDR1 and CDR2 are MNHEY and SVGAGI. The CDR3 sequence is 15 residues long. The CDR3, as DNA: TGTGCCAGCAGCCTTACAGGGTCTAGCAATCAGCCCCAGCATTTT. Its protein product is CASSLTGSSNQPQHF.

CDR3 in amino acids: CASQGWEQYF. The CDR3 DNA is TGTGCCAGCCAGGGGTGGGAGCAGTACTTC. The rearrangement joins TRBV5-8 to TRBJ2-7, with TRBD1 as a possible D gene (6 bases). The germline CDR1 and CDR2 sequences are SGHTS and YDEGEE. Trimming stripped 7 bases from V and 7 bases from J, with 9 bases between. The CDR3 is made up of 10 amino acids.

V and J are TRBV6-2 or TRBV6-3 and TRBJ1-2, with D unresolved. V was trimmed by 2 bases and J by 8 bases, leaving 9 bases between them. Per the germline V gene, CDR1 is MNHEY and CDR2 is SVGEGT. CDR3 length: 12 residues. CDR3 amino acids: CASSYPSSGYTF. CDR3 nucleotide sequence: TGTGCCAGCAGTTACCCAAGCTCAGGCTACACCTTC.

The chain couples TRBV6-2 or TRBV6-3 to TRBJ1-5, with D maybe TRBD1 (5 bases). V dropped 0 bases and J dropped 7 bases, with 25 bases sitting between them. CDR1 and CDR2 from the germline V gene are MNHEY and SVGEGT. The CDR3 length is 19 residues. The CDR3 spells CASSYSSGPTTGVVQPQHF. The DNA for the CDR3 is TGTGCCAGCAGTTACTCGAGTGGCCCCACAACAGGCGTTGTGCAGCCCCAGCATTTT.

V gene TRBV6-1 combines with J gene TRBJ2-7; D remains ambiguous. CDR1 and CDR2 (germline): MNHNS, SASEGT. The CDR3 loop spans 13 amino acids. V lost 1 base to trimming and J lost 2 bases, with 6 bases between them. CDR3 sequence (DNA): TGTGCCAGCAGTGAAGACTTGACCTACGAGCAGTACTTC. Translating it yields CASSEDLTYEQYF.

Turning to this clone: Other DNA sequences in the sample encode the same CDR3. The genes are TRBV2 and TRBJ1-5, with 11 bases fitting TRBD1. CDR1 and CDR2 from the germline V gene are SNHLY and FYNNEI. The CDR3 sequence is 14 residues long. V shed 4 bases and J 6 bases; nucleotides not matched to a gene: 2. CDR3 region: CASSGTGGGQPQHF. In DNA, the CDR3 is TGTGCCAGCAGTGGGACAGGGGGCGGTCAGCCCCAGCATTTT.

This clone was recorded once. This sequence joins TRBV15 and TRBJ1-5; 7 bases fit TRBD1. Looked up from germline, CDR1 is LNHNV and CDR2 is YYDKDF (reference sequence). V was clipped by 6 bases and J by 7 bases; unmatched bases: 12. The CDR3 is 15 residues long. The CDR3 is CATRMGNRGNQPQHF. The CDR3 DNA follows: TGTGCCACCAGGATGGGGAACAGGGGTAACCAGCCCCAGCATTTT.

This clone was seen only a few times. The rearrangement uses TRBV6-4 and TRBJ2-3; 8 nucleotides match TRBD1. The V gene's germline CDR1 is MRHNA and CDR2 SNTAGT. The CDR3 sequence is 15 residues long. J gave up 3 bases and V 4 bases, and 6 bases lay outside the gene matches. In DNA form, the CDR3 reads TGTGCCAGCAGTGCCGGACAGGGTACAACAGATACGCAGTATTTT. Its translation is CASSAGQGTTDTQYF.

V gene TRBV11-3 combines with J gene TRBJ2-1; TRBD2 matches 16 bases. Unmatched junction bases numbered 6, after V lost 5 bases and J lost 5 bases. Germline V CDR1 and CDR2: SGHNT, YENEEA. This CDR3 region has 17 residues. The CDR3 DNA reads as TGTGCCAGCAGCCCGGGACTAGCGGGGGGGGATAACAATGAGCAGTTCTTC. This gives the protein CASSPGLAGGDNNEQFF.

The gene calls are TRBV2 and TRBJ1-2; 9 positions agree with TRBD1. CDR3 length: 12 amino acids. Germline CDR1 reads SNHLY; CDR2 reads FYNNEI. J gave up 8 bases and V 6 bases, and 4 bases lay outside the gene matches. The DNA for the CDR3 is TGTGCCAGCAGCAGCGGGACAGGGGGCTACACCTTC. Amino acids: CASSSGTGGYTF.

This clone was recorded only once. Other DNA sequences in the same sample also yield this CDR3. The CDR3 is CASSIGGTGNTEAFF. CDR3 coding DNA: TGTGCCAGTAGTATTGGGGGCACGGGGAACACTGAAGCTTTCTTT. The chain recombines TRBV19 with TRBJ1-1; D might be TRBD1 (6 bases). Germline assignment: CDR1 LNHDA and CDR2 SQIVND (reference sequence). V gave up 3 bases and J gave up 1 base, with 12 bases separating them. The CDR3 runs 15 residues.

This clone was seen once. CDR3 sequence (DNA): TGTGCCAGCAGCGTAGTGGGGACAGGGGGCAACGCAGATACGCAGTATTTT. Residues: CASSVVGTGGNADTQYF. The chain combines TRBV9 with TRBJ2-3, with 12 bases that match TRBD1. The junction had 6 bases not matched to a gene; V was cut back by 0 bases and J by 4 bases. Germline V CDR1 and CDR2: SGDLS, YYNGEE. The CDR3 extends over 17 amino acids.